This record looks at one T cell receptor beta chain sequence and its context. The data stem from a study of blood T cell repertoires in COVID-19. Whole-study context: T cells, B-cell-depleted T cells, or PBMCs supplied cDNA or gDNA.

Sequenced by immunoSEQ multiplex PCR; TCRdb stores in-frame clones only, minus some. Of 400,000 to 550,000 clones listed, roughly nine tenths are singletons. The germline CDR1 and CDR2 sequences are SGHTA and FQGNSA. This CDR3 has 14 residues. Trimming removed 4 bases from V and 3 bases from J, with 10 bases in between. This TCR derives from a woman between 18 and 29 years old with acute COVID-19. The sequencing sample was made of PBMCs or T cells enriched from blood (not recorded which). The chain uses TRBV7-2 and TRBJ2-1; maybe TRBD2 (5 bases). CDR3 sequence: CASSSQRIYNEQFF. The CDR3 DNA sequence: TGTGCCAGCAGCTCGCAGCGGATCTACAATGAGCAGTTCTTC.